The T cell receptor beta chain under discussion was sequenced for a study of molecular identifiers for immune sequencing clone quantification. MiXCR was run by TCRdb on the PCR reads, yielding one entry per CDR3 protein. The sample lists around 40,000 distinct CDR3 sequences, around 21% occurring once. Points from the study as a whole: The study reportedly detected spiked Jurkat TCR RNA from one cell among approximately 1 million naive cells. The study found clones above 20 RNA copies held over 98% of effector molecules and under 1% in naive cells.

This clonotype was recorded many times. Its specificity is not known. V lost 4 bases, J lost 4 bases, and 15 bases lay in between. CDR1 MNHEY and CDR2 SVGEGT come from the germline V gene. The CDR3 contains 15 residues. This sequence joins TRBV6-2 or TRBV6-3 and TRBJ2-3; D not certain. Sequencing input: naive CD8+ T cells from blood, with Jurkat cell RNA spiked in. Stated subset: FACS-sorted CD8+CD4-CCR7+CD45RA+ naive T cells. The source of this sequence is a human donor in good health. Some libraries in this study had Jurkat cell RNA spiked in. Here the CDR3 DNA reads TGTGCCAGCAGTTTGGTCAGGAAAGCCTCAGATACGCAGTATTTT. Amino acid sequence: CASSLVRKASDTQYF.